This TCR beta chain derives from a study of T cells in localized non-small cell lung cancer. The method was immunoSEQ multiplex PCR; TCRdb's version includes in-frame clones alone and lacks a portion of them. This sample has some 82,000 clones, with around 80% found just once. As regards this clone: The antigen is undetermined.

Study-wide results and caveats: A denser population of T cells in blood accompanied longer overall survival. Sequence data derive from only one tumor region, so heterogeneity remains possible. A median about 62 of the top 100 tumor clones appeared in adjacent lung. Uninvolved adjacent lung had higher T cell clonality than tumor and all other tissues.

V lost 4 bases to trimming and J lost 9 bases, with 13 bases between them. The germline CDR1 and CDR2 sequences are SGDLS and YYNGEE. The CDR3 loop spans 12 amino acids. This receptor was taken from a man aged 40 to 70 with stage II squamous cell lung carcinoma. The sample in question was PBMCs, obtained before any cancer treatment. This rearrangement joins TRBV9 to TRBJ1-2; the D is unclear. CDR3 region: CASSRRGYSYTF. The CDR3 DNA follows: TGTGCCAGCAGCCGCCGAGGATACAGCTACACCTTC.